The rows below give T cell receptor beta chains drawn from one sample of a study of T cell responses to AZD1222 COVID-19 vaccine. Here immunoSEQ multiplex PCR was the method, and the copy in TCRdb shows in-frame clones only, minus some. The data show 110,000 to 150,000 clones, with approximately 85% seen just once and around 8% held by the top ten. The sequencing used peripheral blood, collected on day 0 of AZD1222 vaccination. The receptors shown here come from an adult in good health. CDR3s include the opening cysteine and the closing phenylalanine or tryptophan. A D gene is named only where the DNA matches it firmly. Clone size is shown for a subset of rows, as once, few, many or a class of expanded clone.

clone_size	v_call	j_call	d_call	cdr3_aa	cdr3_nt
NA	TRBV18	TRBJ1-4	NA	CASSPRQTDNEKLFF	TGTGCCAGCTCACCACGACAGACCGATAATGAAAAACTGTTTTTT
NA	TRBV9	TRBJ1-3	NA	CASSVAMGNTIYF	TGTGCCAGCAGCGTAGCTATGGGAAACACCATATATTTT
NA	TRBV29-1	TRBJ1-1	NA	CSVRAENTEAFF	TGCAGCGTTCGGGCGGAGAACACTGAAGCTTTCTTT
NA	TRBV5-1	TRBJ2-5	NA	CASSGPGQETQYF	TGCGCCAGCAGCGGGCCGGGCCAAGAGACCCAGTACTTC
NA	TRBV3-1/TRBV3-2	TRBJ1-2	NA	CASSHLGGGQVYGYTF	TGTGCCAGCAGCCATCTGGGTGGGGGGCAGGTCTATGGCTACACCTTC
few	TRBV11-1	TRBJ1-1	TRBD1	CASSLRGQSRTEAFF	TGTGCCAGCAGTCTTAGGGGACAGTCTCGTACTGAAGCTTTCTTT
NA	TRBV3-1/TRBV3-2	TRBJ2-1	NA	CASSQPFRLSVNEQFF	TGTGCCAGCAGCCAACCCTTCCGCCTCTCCGTCAATGAGCAGTTCTTC
NA	TRBV5-3	TRBJ1-4	NA	CAGRGGEKLFF	TGTGCCGGGCGGGGGGGTGAAAAACTGTTTTTT
NA	TRBV27	TRBJ2-3	NA	CATIGAGGGRWDF	TGTGCCACCATTGGGGCAGGGGGGGGTCGGTGGGATTTT
few	TRBV24-1	TRBJ2-7	NA	CATSDLEPGSEQYF	TGTGCCACCAGTGATTTGGAGCCAGGCTCCGAGCAGTACTTC
NA	TRBV29-1	TRBJ1-1	NA	CSVESPPIEAFF	TGCAGCGTTGAATCTCCACCGATTGAAGCTTTCTTT
once	TRBV20-1	TRBJ2-1	NA	CSASRHRANEQFF	TGCAGTGCTAGTCGTCACAGGGCCAATGAGCAGTTCTTC
NA	TRBV19	TRBJ2-1	TRBD2	CATSGGSSYNEQFF	TGTGCCACGAGCGGGGGGTCCTCCTACAATGAGCAGTTCTTC
NA	TRBV5-1	TRBJ2-3	NA	CASSLGQGNTDTQYF	TGCGCCAGCAGCTTGGGTCAGGGAAACACAGATACGCAGTATTTT
NA	TRBV10-3	TRBJ1-2	NA	CAISESPGHYGYTF	TGTGCCATCAGTGAGTCACCGGGACACTATGGCTACACCTTC
NA	TRBV11-3	TRBJ2-1	TRBD2	CASSPTLAGGLNEQFF	TGTGCCAGCAGCCCTACTCTAGCGGGAGGACTCAATGAGCAGTTCTTC
NA	TRBV9	TRBJ1-2	NA	CASSVRPRTLDYGYTF	TGTGCCAGCAGCGTAAGACCGAGAACCTTGGACTATGGCTACACCTTC
NA	TRBV30	TRBJ2-7	TRBD2	CAWSVPPPGGDSYEQYF	TGTGCCTGGAGTGTACCCCCCCCGGGGGGGGACTCCTACGAGCAGTACTTC